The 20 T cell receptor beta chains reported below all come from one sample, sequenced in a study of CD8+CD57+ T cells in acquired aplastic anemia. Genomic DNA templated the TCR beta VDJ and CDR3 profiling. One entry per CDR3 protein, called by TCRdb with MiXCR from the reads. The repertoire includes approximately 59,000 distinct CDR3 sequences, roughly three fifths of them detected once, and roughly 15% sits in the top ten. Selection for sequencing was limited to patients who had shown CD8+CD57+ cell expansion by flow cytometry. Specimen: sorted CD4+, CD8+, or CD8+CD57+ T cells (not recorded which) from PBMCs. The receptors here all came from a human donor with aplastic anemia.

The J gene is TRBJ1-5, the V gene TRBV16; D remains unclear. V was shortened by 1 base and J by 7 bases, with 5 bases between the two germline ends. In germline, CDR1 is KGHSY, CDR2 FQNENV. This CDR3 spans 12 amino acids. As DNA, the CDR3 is TGTGCCAGCAGCCAATTAGGCCAGCCCCAGCATTTT. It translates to CASSQLGQPQHF.

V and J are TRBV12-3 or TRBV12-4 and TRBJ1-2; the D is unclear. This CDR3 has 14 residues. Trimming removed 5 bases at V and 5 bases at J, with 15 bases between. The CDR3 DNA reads TGTGCCAGCAGTCTCGGACGGGTGAAGTATGGCTACACCTTC. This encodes CASSLGRVKYGYTF.

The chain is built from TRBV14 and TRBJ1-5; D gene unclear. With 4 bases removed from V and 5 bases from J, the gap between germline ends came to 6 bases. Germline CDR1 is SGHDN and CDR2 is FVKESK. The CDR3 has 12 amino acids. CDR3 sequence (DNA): TGTGCCAGCAGCCTCAGCTATCAGCCCCAGCATTTT. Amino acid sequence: CASSLSYQPQHF.

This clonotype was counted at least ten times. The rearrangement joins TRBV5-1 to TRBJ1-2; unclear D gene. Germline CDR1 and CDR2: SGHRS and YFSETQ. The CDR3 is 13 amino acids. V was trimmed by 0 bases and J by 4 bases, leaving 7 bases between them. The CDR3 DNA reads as TGCGCCAGCAGCTTGGAAGGCAGCTATGGCTACACCTTC. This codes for CASSLEGSYGYTF.

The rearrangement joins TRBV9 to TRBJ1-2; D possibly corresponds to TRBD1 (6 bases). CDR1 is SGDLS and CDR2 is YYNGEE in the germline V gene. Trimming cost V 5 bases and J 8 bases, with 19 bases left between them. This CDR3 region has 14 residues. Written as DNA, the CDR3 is TGTGCCAGCAGTAGTTCAGGGGCCTTACGAGGCTACACCTTC. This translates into CASSSSGALRGYTF.

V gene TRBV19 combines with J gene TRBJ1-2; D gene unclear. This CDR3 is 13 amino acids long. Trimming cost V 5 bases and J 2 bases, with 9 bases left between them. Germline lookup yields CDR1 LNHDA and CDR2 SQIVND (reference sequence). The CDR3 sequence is CASSLSSNYGYTF. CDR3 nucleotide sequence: TGTGCCAGTAGTCTCTCTTCCAACTATGGCTACACCTTC.

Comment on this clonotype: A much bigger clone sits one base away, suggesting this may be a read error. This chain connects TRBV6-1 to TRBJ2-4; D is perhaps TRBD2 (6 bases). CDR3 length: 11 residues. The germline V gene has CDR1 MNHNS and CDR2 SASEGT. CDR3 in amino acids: CASSGGPGLAF. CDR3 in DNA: TGTGCCAGCAGTGGAGGTCCGGGACTTGCCTTC.

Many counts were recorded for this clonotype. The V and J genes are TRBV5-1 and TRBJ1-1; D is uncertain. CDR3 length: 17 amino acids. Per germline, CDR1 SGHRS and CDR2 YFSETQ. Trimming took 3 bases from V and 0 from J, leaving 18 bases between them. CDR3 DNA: TGCGCCAGCAGCTCCAAGACTAGGACCTTAATGAACACTGAAGCTTTCTTT. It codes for CASSSKTRTLMNTEAFF.

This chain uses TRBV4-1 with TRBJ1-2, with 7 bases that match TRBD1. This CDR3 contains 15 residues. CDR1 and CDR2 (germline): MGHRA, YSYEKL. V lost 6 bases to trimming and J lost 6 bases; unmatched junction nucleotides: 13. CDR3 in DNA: TGCGCCAGCAGACTAGGGGGCAGGGGGAGAGATGGCTACACCTTC. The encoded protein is CASRLGGRGRDGYTF.

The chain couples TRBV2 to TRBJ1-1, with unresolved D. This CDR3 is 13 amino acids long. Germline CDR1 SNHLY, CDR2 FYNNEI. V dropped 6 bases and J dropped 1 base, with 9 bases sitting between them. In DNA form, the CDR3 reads TGTGCCAGCAGAAGGGCCCGGAACACTGAAGCTTTCTTT. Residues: CASRRARNTEAFF.

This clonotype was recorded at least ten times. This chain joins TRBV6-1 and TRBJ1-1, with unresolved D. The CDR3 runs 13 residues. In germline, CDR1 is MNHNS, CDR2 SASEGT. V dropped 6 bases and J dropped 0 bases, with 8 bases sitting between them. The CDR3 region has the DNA TGTGCCAGCAGCTCGACATTGAACACTGAAGCTTTCTTT. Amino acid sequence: CASSSTLNTEAFF.

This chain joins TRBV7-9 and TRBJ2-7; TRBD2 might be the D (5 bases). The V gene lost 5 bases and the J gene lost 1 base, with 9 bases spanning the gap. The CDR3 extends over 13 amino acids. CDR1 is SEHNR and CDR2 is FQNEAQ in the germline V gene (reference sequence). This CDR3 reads CASSIRGSYEQYV. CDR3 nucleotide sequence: TGTGCCAGCAGCATACGGGGTTCCTACGAGCAGTACGTC.

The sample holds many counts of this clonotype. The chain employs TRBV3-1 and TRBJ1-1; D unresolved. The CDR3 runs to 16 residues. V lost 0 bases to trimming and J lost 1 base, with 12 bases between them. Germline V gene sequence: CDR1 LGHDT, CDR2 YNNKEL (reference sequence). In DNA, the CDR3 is TGTGCCAGCAGCCAAGATAACCCAGTTGGGAACACTGAAGCTTTCTTT. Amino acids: CASSQDNPVGNTEAFF.

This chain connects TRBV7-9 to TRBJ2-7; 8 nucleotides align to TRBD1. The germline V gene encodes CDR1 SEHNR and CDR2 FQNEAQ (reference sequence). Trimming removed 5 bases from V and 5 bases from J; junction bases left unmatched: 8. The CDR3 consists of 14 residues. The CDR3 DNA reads TGTGCCAGCAGCCTCGGACAGGGCGTGGACGAGCAGTACTTC. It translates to CASSLGQGVDEQYF.

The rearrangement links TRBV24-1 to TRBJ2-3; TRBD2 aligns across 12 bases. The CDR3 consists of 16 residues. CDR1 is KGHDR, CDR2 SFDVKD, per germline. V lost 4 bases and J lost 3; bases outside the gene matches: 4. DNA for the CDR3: TGTGCCACCAGTGACCCCGGGACTAGCGGGACAGATACGCAGTATTTT. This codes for CATSDPGTSGTDTQYF.

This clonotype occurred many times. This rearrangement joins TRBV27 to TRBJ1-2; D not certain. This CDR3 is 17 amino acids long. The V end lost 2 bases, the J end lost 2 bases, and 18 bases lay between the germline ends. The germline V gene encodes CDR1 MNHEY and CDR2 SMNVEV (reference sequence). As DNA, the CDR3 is TGTGCCAGCAGTTTAAACTTCCCACGGGGTTTAAACTATGGCTACACCTTC. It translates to CASSLNFPRGLNYGYTF.

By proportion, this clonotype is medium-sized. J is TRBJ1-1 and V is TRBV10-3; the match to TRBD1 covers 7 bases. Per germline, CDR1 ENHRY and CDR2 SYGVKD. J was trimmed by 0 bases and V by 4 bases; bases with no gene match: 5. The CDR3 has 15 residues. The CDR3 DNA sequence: TGTGCCATCAGTGGTAGACAGGGACTGAACACTGAAGCTTTCTTT. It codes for CAISGRQGLNTEAFF.

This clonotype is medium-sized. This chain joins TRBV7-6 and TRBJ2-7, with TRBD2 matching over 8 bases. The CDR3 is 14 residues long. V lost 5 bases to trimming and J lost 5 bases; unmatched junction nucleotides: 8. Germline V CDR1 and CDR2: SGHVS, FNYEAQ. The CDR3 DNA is TGTGCCAGCAGCACTGGCGGGGGGCTCAACGAGCAGTACTTC. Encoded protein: CASSTGGGLNEQYF.

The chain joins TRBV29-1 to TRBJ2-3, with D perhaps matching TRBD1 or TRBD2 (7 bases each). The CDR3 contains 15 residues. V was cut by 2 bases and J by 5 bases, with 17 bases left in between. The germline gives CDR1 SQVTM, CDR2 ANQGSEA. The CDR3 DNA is TGCAGCGTTGAATCGGTTCCAGGGGGGGTAGATACGCAGTATTTT. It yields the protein CSVESVPGGVDTQYF.

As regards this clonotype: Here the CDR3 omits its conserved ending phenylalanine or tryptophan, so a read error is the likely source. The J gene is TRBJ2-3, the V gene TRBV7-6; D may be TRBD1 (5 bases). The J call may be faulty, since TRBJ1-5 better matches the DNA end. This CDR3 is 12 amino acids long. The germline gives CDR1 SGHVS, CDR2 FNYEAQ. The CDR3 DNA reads TGTGCCAGCAGCTTGGGGGGAGATACGCAGCATTCT. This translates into CASSLGGDTQHS.